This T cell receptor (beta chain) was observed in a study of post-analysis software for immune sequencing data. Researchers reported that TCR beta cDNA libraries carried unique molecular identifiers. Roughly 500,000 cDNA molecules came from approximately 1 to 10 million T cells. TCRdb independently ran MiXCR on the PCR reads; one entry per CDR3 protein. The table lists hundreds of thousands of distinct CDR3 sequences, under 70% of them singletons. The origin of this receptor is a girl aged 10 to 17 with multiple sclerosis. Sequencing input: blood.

The DNA of the CDR3 is TGCAGCGTTGACAGAGCTTGGAGCTCCTACAATGAGCAGTTCTTC. It codes for CSVDRAWSSYNEQFF. This chain connects TRBV29-1 to TRBJ2-1, with no clear D. The CDR3 runs to 15 residues. Germline-derived CDR1 and CDR2 are SQVTM and ANQGSEA. V gave up 3 bases and J gave up 0 bases, with 12 bases separating them.